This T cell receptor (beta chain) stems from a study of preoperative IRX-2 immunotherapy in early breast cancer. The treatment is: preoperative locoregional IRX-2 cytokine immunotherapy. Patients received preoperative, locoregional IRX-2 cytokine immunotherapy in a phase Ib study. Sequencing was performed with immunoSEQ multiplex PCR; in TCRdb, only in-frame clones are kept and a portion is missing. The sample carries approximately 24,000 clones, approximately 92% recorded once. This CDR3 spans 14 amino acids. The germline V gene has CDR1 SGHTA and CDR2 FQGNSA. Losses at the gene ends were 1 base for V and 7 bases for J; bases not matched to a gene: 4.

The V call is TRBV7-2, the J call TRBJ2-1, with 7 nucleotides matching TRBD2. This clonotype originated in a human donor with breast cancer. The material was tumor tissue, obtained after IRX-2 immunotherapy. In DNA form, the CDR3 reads TGTGCCAGCAGCTTAGTTTCAGCGGGGAATGAGCAGTTCTTC. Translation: CASSLVSAGNEQFF.